In its sample, the clone carrying this TCR beta chain was seen many times. The target antigen is unknown. These data are taken from a study of T cells in Graves' hyperthyroidism and ophthalmopathy. Amplification yielded TCR beta CDR3 regions, with RNA transcripts as the source. HTBI primers were employed in a first-round RT-PCR of the TCR CDR3. TCRdb analysed the multiplex PCR reads with MiXCR anew, one entry per CDR3 protein. The sample holds about 760,000 distinct CDR3 sequences; roughly a third are singletons and the top ten take around 31%. CDR3 size: 14 residues. Deletions cut 2 bases from V and 7 bases from J, with 12 bases between. Germline CDR1 reads ENHRY; CDR2 reads SYGVKD. Findings and limits, study-wide: Ophthalmopathy was predicted by the model a median of about 6.5 months ahead of onset.

Lactation, pregnancy, other autoimmune disease or uncontrolled infection led to exclusion of patients. Based on clinical symptoms, serum thyroxine and TRAb, thyroid ultrasound and orbital computed tomography, diagnoses were reached. The origin of this receptor is a woman aged 40 to 49 with Graves' hyperthyroidism. This sequence joins TRBV10-3 and TRBJ1-5, with unresolved D. Material for sequencing was blood. This chain's CDR3 is CAISETEREQPQHF. CDR3 DNA: TGTGCCATCAGTGAGACCGAGAGGGAACAGCCCCAGCATTTT.